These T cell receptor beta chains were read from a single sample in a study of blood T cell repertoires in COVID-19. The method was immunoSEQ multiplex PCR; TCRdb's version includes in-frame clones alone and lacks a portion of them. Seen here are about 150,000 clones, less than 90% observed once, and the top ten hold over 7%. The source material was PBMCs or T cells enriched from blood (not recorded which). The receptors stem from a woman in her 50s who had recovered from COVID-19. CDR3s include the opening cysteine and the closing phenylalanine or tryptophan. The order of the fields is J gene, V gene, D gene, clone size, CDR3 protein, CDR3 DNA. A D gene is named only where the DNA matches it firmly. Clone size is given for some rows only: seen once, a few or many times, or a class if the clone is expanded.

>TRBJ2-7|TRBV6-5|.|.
CASSKTRGSREQYF
TGTGCCAGCAGCAAAACAAGGGGTTCGCGGGAGCAGTACTTC
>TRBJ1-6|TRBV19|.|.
CASAPFDSSYNSPLHF
TGTGCCAGCGCCCCATTCGACAGCTCCTATAATTCACCCCTCCACTTT
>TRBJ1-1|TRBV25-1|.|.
CASRGQLNTEAFF
TGTGCCAGCAGAGGACAGTTGAACACTGAAGCTTTCTTT
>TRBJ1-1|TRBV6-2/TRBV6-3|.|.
CASSYRLWTDTNTEAFF
TGTGCCAGCAGTTACCGACTGTGGACAGATACGAACACTGAAGCTTTCTTT
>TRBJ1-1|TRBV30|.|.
CAWSQAGSTEAFF
TGTGCCTGGAGTCAAGCGGGCAGTACTGAAGCTTTCTTT
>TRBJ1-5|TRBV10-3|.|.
CAISGQVGQPQHF
TGTGCCATCAGTGGACAGGTCGGGCAGCCCCAGCATTTT
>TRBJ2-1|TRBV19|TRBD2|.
CASSIGGSTSSYNEQFF
TGTGCCAGTAGTATAGGCGGGAGTACTAGCTCCTACAATGAGCAGTTCTTC
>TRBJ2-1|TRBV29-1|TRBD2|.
CSVTGTSGIGNEQFF
TGCAGCGTTACCGGGACTAGCGGGATAGGGAATGAGCAGTTCTTC
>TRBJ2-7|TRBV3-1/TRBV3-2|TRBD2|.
CASSQDLAGAYEQYF
TGTGCCAGCAGCCAAGACCTAGCGGGAGCCTACGAGCAGTACTTC
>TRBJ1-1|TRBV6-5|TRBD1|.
CASSYSATGTWEAFF
TGTGCCAGCAGTTACTCGGCGACAGGGACTTGGGAAGCTTTCTTT
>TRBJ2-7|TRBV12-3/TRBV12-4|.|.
CASSLAQYEQYF
TGTGCCAGCAGTTTAGCACAGTACGAGCAGTACTTC
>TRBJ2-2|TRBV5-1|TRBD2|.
CASSLLAGVNTGELFF
TGCGCCAGCAGCTTGTTGGCGGGGGTTAACACCGGGGAGCTGTTTTTT
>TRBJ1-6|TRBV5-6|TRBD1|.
CASSLSPRGPNSPLHF
TGTGCCAGCAGCTTGTCCCCCAGGGGGCCTAATTCACCCCTCCACTTT
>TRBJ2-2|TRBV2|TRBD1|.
CAIPRDRETGELFF
TGTGCCATCCCAAGGGACAGGGAGACCGGGGAGCTGTTTTTT
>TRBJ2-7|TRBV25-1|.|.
CASTPVSSYEQYF
TGTGCCAGCACCCCCGTTAGCTCCTACGAGCAGTACTTC
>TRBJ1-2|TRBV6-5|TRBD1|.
CASSQDRGGDGYTF
TGTGCCAGCAGCCAAGACAGGGGGGGGGATGGCTACACCTTC
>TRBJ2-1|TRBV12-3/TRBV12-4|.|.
CASSFKLDEQFF
TGTGCCAGCAGTTTCAAGCTCGATGAGCAGTTCTTC
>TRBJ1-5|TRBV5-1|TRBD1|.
CASSLEGARNQPQHF
TGCGCCAGCAGCTTGGAGGGGGCCCGGAATCAGCCCCAGCATTTT
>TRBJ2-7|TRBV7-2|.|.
CASSLDTSYEQYF
TGTGCCAGCAGCTTGGACACTTCCTACGAGCAGTACTTC
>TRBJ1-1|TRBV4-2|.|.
CASSQEYTAVDTEAFF
TGTGCCAGCAGCCAAGAGTATACAGCAGTCGACACTGAAGCTTTCTTT
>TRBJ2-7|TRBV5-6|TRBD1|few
CASSLDRGHEQYF
TGTGCCAGCAGCTTGGACAGGGGCCACGAGCAGTACTTC
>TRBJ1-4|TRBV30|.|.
CAWSLRGQTTNEKLFF
TGTGCCTGGAGTCTTCGCGGGCAGACAACTAATGAAAAACTGTTTTTT
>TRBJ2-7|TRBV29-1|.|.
CSVEMGRGTEQYF
TGCAGCGTTGAGATGGGGCGGGGAACAGAGCAGTACTTC
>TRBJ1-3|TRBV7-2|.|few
CASSLGPGKAGNTIYF
TGTGCCAGCAGCTTAGGCCCGGGAAAGGCTGGAAACACCATATATTTT
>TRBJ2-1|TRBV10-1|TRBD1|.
CASSDPGQGGGEQFF
TGCGCCAGCAGTGATCCGGGACAGGGAGGTGGTGAGCAGTTCTTC
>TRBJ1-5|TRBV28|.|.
CASSFRFDGRSNQPQHF
TGTGCCAGCAGTTTCAGGTTTGACGGTCGTAGCAATCAGCCCCAGCATTTT
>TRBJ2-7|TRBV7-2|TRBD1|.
CASSPDRGAYEQYF
TGTGCCAGCAGCCCCGACAGGGGGGCCTACGAGCAGTACTTC
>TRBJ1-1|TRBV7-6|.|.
CASSLAPGNTEAFF
TGTGCCAGCAGCTTAGCGCCGGGGAACACTGAAGCTTTCTTT
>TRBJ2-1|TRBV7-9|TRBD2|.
CASSPGLAGGRSFYNEQFF
TGTGCCAGCAGCCCCGGACTAGCGGGAGGGCGGTCTTTCTACAATGAGCAGTTCTTC
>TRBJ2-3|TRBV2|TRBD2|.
CASSEYGGLAADTQYF
TGTGCCAGCAGTGAATATGGGGGACTAGCGGCAGATACGCAGTATTTT
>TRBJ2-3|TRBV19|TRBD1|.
CASSRQGIADTQYF
TGTGCCAGTAGTAGACAGGGAATCGCAGATACGCAGTATTTT
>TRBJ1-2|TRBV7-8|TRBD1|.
CASSPQGAYNYGYTF
TGTGCCAGCAGCCCCCAGGGGGCTTATAACTATGGCTACACCTTC
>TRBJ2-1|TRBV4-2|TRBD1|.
CASSQDDRGFKQFF
TGTGCCAGCAGCCAAGACGACAGGGGGTTCAAGCAGTTCTTC
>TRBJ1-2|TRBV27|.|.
CASSSGGGVLFRGYGYTF
TGTGCCAGCAGCTCGGGGGGGGGTGTCCTCTTTAGGGGCTATGGCTACACCTTC
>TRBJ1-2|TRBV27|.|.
CASSFFGEGRNYGYTF
TGTGCCAGCAGTTTTTTTGGGGAGGGTAGGAACTATGGCTACACCTTC
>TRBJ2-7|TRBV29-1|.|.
CSVGGDFHEQYF
TGCAGCGTTGGGGGGGATTTCCACGAGCAGTACTTC
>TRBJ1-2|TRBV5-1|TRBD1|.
CASSAGQGAGYTF
TGCGCCAGCAGCGCGGGACAGGGTGCTGGCTACACCTTC
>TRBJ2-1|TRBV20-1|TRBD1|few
CSARQGNEQFF
TGCAGTGCCAGACAGGGAAATGAGCAGTTCTTC
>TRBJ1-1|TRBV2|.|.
CASHRDLNTEAFF
TGTGCCAGCCACCGTGACTTAAACACTGAAGCTTTCTTT
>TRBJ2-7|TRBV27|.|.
CASRGLGQVREQYF
TGTGCCAGCAGGGGACTCGGGCAGGTCCGCGAGCAGTACTTC
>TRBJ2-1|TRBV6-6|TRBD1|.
CASSTPGQGNEQFF
TGTGCCAGCAGTACCCCGGGACAGGGCAATGAGCAGTTCTTC
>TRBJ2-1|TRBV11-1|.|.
CASSQGVNEQFF
TGTGCCAGCAGCCAGGGTGTAAATGAGCAGTTCTTC
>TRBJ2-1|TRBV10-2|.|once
CASSAAGNEQFF
TGCGCCAGCAGTGCCGCGGGTAATGAGCAGTTCTTC
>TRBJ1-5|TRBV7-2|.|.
CASSLQANQPQHF
TGTGCCAGCAGCTTGCAGGCCAATCAGCCCCAGCATTTT
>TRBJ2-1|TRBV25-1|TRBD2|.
CASSDPGLGGNEQFF
TGTGCCAGCAGTGACCCGGGACTAGGAGGTAATGAGCAGTTCTTC